This T cell receptor (beta chain) was recorded in a study of identical twins. A note on this clonotype: The antigen remains unidentified.

The CDR3 totals 15 residues. Germline CDR1 reads SEHNR; CDR2 reads FQNEAQ (reference sequence). Trimming took 10 bases from V and 2 from J, leaving 20 bases between them. Points from the study as a whole: Where out-of-frame alpha sequences were twin-shared, they showed excess low generation probability. A lower insertion count was a feature of abundant cord blood beta clonotypes, with no such feature in memory repertoires.

A single record per CDR3 protein comes from TCRdb applying MiXCR to the 5' RACE reads. The sample consists of 700,000 or so distinct CDR3 sequences, less than 10% of them appearing once. This same sample was also part of a study on yellow fever vaccine responses in identical twins.

The TCR originated in a woman younger than 30 in good health. Sequencing was done on a sample of PBMCs. The J gene is TRBJ1-1, the V gene TRBV7-9, with D hard to call. The CDR3 here is CAMTPLREGNTEAFF. In DNA form, the CDR3 reads TGTGCCATGACGCCCCTGCGGGAGGGTAACACTGAAGCTTTCTTT.